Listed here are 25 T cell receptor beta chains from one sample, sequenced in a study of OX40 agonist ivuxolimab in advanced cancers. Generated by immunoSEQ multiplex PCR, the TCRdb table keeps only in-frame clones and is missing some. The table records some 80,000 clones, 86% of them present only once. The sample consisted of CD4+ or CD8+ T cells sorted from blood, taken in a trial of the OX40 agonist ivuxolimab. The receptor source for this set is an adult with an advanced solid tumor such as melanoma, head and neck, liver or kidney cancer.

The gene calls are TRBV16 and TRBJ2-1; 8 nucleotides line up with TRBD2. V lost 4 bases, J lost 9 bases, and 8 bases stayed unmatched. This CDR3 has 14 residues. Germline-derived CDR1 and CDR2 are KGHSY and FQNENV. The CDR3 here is CASSRDGGGGEQFF. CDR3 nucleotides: TGTGCCAGCAGCCGAGACGGGGGGGGAGGTGAGCAGTTCTTC.

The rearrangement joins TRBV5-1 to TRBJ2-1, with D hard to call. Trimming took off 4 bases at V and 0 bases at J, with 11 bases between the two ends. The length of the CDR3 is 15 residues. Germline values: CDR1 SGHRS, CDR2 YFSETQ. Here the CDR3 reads CASSPRWSSYNEQFF. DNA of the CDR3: TGCGCCAGCAGCCCTCGGTGGAGCTCCTACAATGAGCAGTTCTTC.

DNA for the CDR3: TGTGCCAGCAGCGTAGGGGCAGGGAGTAGCAATGAGCAGTTCTTC. Protein sequence: CASSVGAGSSNEQFF. The chain couples TRBV9 to TRBJ2-1; D possibly uses TRBD1 or TRBD2 (5 bases each). The CDR3 is made up of 15 amino acids. The germline gives CDR1 SGDLS, CDR2 YYNGEE. V was trimmed by 0 bases and J by 6 bases, leaving 13 bases between them.

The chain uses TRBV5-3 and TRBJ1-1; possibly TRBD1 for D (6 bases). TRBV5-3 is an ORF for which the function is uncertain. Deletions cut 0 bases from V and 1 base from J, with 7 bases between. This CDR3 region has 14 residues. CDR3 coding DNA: TGTGCCAGAAGCTTGGACAGGGAGAACACTGAAGCTTTCTTT. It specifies CARSLDRENTEAFF.

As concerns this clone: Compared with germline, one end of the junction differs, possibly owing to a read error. In DNA, the CDR3 is TGCGCCAGCAGTGAGTGGGGGAATGGGCAGTTCTTC. It yields the protein CASSEWGNGQFF. J is TRBJ2-1 and V is TRBV10-1; D tentatively reads TRBD1 or TRBD2 (5 bases each). This CDR3 has 12 amino acids. Germline CDR1 WNHNN, CDR2 SYGVQD (reference sequence).

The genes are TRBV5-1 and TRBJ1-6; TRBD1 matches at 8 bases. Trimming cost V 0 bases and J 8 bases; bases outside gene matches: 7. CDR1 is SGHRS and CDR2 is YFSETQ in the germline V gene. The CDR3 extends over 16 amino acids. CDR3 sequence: CASSLGAGGSDSPLHF. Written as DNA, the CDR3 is TGCGCCAGCAGCTTGGGGGCAGGGGGCTCGGATTCACCCCTCCACTTT.

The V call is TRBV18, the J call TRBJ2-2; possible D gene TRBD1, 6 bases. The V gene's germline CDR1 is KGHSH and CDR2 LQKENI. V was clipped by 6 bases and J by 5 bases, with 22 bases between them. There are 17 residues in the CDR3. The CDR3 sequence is CASSFTEVRQGTGELFF. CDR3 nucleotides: TGTGCCAGCTCCTTCACAGAAGTGAGGCAGGGGACCGGGGAGCTGTTTTTT.

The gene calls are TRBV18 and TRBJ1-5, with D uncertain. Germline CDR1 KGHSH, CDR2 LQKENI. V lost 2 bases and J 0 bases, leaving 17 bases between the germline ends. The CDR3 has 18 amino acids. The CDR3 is CASSPEPGSGHSNQPQHF. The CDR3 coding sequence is TGTGCCAGCTCACCAGAGCCCGGGTCAGGTCATAGCAATCAGCCCCAGCATTTT.

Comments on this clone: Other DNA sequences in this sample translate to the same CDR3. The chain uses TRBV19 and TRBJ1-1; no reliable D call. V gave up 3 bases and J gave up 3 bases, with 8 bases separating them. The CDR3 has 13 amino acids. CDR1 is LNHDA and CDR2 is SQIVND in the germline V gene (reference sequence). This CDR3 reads CASSITADTEAFF. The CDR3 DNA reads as TGTGCCAGTAGTATTACGGCAGACACTGAAGCTTTCTTT. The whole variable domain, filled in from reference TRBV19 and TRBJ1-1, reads DGGITQSPKYLFRKEGQNVTLSCEQNLNHDAMYWYRQDPGQGLRLIYYSQIVNDFQKGDIAEGYSVSREKKESFPLTVTSAQKNPTAFYLCASSITADTEAFFGQGTRLTVV.

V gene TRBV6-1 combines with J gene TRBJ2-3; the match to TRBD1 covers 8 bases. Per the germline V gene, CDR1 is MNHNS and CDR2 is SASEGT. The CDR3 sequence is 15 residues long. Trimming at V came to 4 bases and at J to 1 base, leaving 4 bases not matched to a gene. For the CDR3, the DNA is TGTGCCAGCAGTGCGACAGGGGAACGCACAGATACGCAGTATTTT. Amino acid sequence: CASSATGERTDTQYF.

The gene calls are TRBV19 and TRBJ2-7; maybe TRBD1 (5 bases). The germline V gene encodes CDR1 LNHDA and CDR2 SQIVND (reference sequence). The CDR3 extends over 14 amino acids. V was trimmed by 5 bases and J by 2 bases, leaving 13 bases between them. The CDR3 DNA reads TGTGCCAGTAGTTCCACGACAGTTCCCTACGAGCAGTACTTC. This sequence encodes CASSSTTVPYEQYF.

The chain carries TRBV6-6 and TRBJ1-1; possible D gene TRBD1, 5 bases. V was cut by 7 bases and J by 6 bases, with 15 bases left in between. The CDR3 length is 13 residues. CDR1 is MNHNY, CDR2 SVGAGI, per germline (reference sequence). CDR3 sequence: CASNLKQAAEAFF. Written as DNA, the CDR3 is TGTGCCAGCAATCTCAAACAGGCGGCTGAAGCTTTCTTT.

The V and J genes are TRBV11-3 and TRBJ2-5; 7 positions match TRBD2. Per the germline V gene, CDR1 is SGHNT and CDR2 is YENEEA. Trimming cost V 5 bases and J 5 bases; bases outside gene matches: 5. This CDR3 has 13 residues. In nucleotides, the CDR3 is TGTGCCAGCAGCGGAACTAGCGTGGAGACCCAGTACTTC. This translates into CASSGTSVETQYF.

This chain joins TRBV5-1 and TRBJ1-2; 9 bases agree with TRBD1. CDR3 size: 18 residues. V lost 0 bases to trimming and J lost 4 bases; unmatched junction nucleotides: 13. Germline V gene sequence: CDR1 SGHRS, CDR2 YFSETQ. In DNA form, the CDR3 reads TGCGCCAGCAGCTTGGCGGACAGGGGTATCCGCCGTTCCTATGGCTACACCTTC. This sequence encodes CASSLADRGIRRSYGYTF.

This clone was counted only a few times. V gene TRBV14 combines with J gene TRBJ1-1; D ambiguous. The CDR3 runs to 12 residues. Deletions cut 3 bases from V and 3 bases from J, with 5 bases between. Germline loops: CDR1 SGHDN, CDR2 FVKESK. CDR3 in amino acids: CASSQVYTEAFF. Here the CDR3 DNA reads TGTGCCAGCAGCCAGGTCTACACTGAAGCTTTCTTT. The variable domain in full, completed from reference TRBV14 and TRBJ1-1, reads EAGVTQFPSHSVIEKGQTVTLRCDPISGHDNLYWYRRVMGKEIKFLLHFVKESKQDESGMPNNRFLAERTGGTYSTLKVQPAELEDSGVYFCASSQVYTEAFFGQGTRLTVV.

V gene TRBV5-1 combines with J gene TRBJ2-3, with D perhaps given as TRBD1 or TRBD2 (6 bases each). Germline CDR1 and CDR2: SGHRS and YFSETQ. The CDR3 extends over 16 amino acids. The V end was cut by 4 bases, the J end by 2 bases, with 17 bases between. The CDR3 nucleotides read TGCGCCAGCAGCGCGGGACACACTACCTTCACAGATACGCAGTATTTT. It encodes CASSAGHTTFTDTQYF.

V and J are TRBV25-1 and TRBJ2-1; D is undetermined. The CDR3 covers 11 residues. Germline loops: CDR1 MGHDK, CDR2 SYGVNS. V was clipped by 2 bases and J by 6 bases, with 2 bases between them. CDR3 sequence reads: CASSETNEQFF. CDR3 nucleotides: TGTGCCAGCAGTGAAACCAATGAGCAGTTCTTC. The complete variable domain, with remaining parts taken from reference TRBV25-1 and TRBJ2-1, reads EADIYQTPRYLVIGTGKKITLECSQTMGHDKMYWYQQDPGMELHLIHYSYGVNSTEKGDLSSESTVSRIRTEHFPLTLESARPSHTSQYLCASSETNEQFFGPGTRLTVL.

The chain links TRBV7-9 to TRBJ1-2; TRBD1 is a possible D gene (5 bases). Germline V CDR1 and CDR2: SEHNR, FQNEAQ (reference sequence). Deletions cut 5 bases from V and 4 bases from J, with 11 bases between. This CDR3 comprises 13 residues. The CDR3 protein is CASSTGRTYGYTF. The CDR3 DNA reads TGTGCCAGCAGCACGGGACGGACCTATGGCTACACCTTC.

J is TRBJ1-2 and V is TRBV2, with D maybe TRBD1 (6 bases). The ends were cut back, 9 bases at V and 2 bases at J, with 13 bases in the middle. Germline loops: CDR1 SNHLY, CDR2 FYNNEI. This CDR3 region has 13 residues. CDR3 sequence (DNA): TGTGCCAGTACTACAGGGATCAACTATGGCTACACCTTC. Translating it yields CASTTGINYGYTF.

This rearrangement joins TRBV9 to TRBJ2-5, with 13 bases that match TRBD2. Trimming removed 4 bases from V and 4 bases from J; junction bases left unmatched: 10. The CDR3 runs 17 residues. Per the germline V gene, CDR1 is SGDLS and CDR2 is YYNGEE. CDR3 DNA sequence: TGTGCCAGCAGCCCCCGGACTAGCGGGGGCGATCGAGAGACCCAGTACTTC. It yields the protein CASSPRTSGGDRETQYF.

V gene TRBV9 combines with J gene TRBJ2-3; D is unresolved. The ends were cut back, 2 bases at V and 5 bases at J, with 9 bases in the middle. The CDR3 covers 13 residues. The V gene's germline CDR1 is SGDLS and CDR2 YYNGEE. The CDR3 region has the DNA TGTGCCAGCAGCGTCAGGAACGGAGATACGCAGTATTTT. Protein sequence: CASSVRNGDTQYF.

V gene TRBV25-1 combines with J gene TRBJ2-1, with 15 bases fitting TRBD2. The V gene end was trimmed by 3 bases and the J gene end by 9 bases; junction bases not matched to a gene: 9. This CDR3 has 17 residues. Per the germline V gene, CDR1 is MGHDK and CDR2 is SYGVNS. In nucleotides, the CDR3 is TGTGCCAGCAGTGACCCGGGACTAGCGGGGGGTGGCGGTGAGCAGTTCTTC. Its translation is CASSDPGLAGGGGEQFF.

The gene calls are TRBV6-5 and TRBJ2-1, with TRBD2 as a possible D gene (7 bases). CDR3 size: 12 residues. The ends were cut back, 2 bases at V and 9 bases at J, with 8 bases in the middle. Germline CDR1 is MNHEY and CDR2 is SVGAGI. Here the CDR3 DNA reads TGTGCCAGCAGTTACAGGGGGGGTGAGCAGTTCTTC. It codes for CASSYRGGEQFF.

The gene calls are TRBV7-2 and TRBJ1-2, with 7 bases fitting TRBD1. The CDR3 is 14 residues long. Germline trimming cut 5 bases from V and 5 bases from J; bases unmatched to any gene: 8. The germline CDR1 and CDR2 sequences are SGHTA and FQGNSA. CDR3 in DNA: TGTGCCAGCAGCCTGACAGGGCCAGGGTATGGCTACACCTTC. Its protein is CASSLTGPGYGYTF.

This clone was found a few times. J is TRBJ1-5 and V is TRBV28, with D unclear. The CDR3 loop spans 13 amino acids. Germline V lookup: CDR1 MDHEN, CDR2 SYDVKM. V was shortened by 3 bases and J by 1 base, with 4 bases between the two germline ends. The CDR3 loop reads CASSFDSNQPQHF. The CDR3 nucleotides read TGTGCCAGCAGTTTTGACAGCAATCAGCCCCAGCATTTT.